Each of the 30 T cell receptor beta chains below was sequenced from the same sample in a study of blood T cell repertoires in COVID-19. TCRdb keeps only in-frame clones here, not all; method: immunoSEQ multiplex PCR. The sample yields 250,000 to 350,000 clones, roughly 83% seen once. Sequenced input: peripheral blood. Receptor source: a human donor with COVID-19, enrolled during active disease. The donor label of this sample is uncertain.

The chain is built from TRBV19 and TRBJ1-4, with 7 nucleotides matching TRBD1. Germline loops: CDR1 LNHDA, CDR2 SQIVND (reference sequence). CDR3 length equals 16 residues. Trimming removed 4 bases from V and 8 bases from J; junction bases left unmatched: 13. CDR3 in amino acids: CASSTKRQGRGEKLFF. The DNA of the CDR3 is TGTGCCAGTAGTACAAAAAGACAGGGTAGAGGAGAAAAACTGTTTTTT.

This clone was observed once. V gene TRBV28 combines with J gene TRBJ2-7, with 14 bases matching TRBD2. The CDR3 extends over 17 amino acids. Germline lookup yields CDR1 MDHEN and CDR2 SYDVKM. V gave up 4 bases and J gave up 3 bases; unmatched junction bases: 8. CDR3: CASSSPGLAGAFYEQYF. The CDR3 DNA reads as TGTGCCAGCAGTTCACCGGGACTAGCGGGAGCGTTCTACGAGCAGTACTTC. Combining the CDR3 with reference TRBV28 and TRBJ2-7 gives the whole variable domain DVKVTQSSRYLVKRTGEKVFLECVQDMDHENMFWYRQDPGLGLRLIYFSYDVKMKEKGDIPEGYSVSREKKERFSLILESASTNQTSMYLCASSSPGLAGAFYEQYFGPGTRLTVT.

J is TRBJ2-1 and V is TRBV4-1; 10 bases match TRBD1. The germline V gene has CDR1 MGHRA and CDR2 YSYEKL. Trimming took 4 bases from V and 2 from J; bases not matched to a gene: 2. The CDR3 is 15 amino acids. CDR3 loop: CASSRGTGAYNEQFF. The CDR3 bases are TGCGCCAGCAGCCGAGGGACAGGGGCCTACAATGAGCAGTTCTTC.

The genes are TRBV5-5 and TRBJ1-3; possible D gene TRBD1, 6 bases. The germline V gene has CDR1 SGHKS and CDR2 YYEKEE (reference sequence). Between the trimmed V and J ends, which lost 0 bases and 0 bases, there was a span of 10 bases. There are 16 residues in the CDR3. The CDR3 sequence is CASSLGQAVSGNTIYF. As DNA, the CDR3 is TGTGCCAGCAGCTTGGGACAGGCCGTCTCTGGAAACACCATATATTTT.

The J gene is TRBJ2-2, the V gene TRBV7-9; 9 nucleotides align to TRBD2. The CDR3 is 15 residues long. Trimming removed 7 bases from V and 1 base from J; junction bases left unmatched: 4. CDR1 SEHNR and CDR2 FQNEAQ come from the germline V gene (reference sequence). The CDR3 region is CASTRLAENTGELFF. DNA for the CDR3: TGTGCCAGCACCAGACTAGCGGAGAACACCGGGGAGCTGTTTTTT.

CDR3 amino acids: CATSWTVRPYEQYF. CDR3 DNA: TGTGCCACCTCTTGGACAGTCCGGCCCTACGAGCAGTACTTC. The gene calls are TRBV30 and TRBJ2-7, with D possibly TRBD1 on 6 matching bases. The CDR3 consists of 14 residues. V lost 8 bases and J 2 bases, leaving 19 bases between the germline ends. Germline CDR1 and CDR2: GTSNPN and SVGIG (reference sequence).

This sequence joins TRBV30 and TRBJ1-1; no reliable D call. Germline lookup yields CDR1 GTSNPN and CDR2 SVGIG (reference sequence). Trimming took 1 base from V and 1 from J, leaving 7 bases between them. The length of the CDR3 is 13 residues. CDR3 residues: CAWSAQENTEAFF. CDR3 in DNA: TGTGCCTGGAGTGCCCAGGAGAACACTGAAGCTTTCTTT.

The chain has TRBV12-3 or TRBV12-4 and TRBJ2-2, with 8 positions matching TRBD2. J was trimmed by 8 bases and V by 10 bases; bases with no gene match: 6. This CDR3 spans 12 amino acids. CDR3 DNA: TGTGCCACCGGGGGGGTCCAAGGGGAGCTGTTTTTT. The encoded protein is CATGGVQGELFF.

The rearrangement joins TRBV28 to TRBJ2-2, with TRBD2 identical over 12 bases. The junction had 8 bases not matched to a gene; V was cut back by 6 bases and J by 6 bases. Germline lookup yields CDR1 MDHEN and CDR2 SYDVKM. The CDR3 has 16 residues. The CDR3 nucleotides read TGTGCCAGCAGGCATAGACTAGCGGGAGCTTCCGGGGAGCTGTTTTTT. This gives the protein CASRHRLAGASGELFF.

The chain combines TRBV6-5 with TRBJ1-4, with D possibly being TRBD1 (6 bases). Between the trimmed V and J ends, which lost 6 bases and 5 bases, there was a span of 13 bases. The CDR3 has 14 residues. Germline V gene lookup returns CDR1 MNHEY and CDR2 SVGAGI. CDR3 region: CASSRTVPNEKLFF. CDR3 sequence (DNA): TGTGCCAGCAGCAGGACAGTCCCGAATGAAAAACTGTTTTTT.

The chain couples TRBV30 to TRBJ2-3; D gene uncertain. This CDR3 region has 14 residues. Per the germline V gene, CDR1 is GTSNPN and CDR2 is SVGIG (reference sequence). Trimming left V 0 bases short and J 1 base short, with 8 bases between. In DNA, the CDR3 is TGTGCCTGGAGTGTGCAGGCAGGCACAGATACGCAGTATTTT. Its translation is CAWSVQAGTDTQYF.

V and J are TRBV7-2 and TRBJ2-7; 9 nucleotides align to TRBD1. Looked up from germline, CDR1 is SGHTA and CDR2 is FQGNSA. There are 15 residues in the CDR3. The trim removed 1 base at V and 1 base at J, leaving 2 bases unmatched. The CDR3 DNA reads TGTGCCAGCAGCTTAGGTGGGACAGGGTCCTACGAGCAGTACTTC. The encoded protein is CASSLGGTGSYEQYF.

CDR3 DNA: TGTGCCAGCAGTCAAACCCGGGACATATACAATGAGCAGTTCTTC. It is translated as CASSQTRDIYNEQFF. The chain carries TRBV28 and TRBJ2-1; D may be TRBD1 (6 bases). This CDR3 is 15 amino acids long. V gave up 5 bases and J gave up 4 bases, with 15 bases separating them. CDR1 and CDR2 from the germline V gene are MDHEN and SYDVKM.

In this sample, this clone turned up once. DNA of the CDR3: TGTGCCAGCTCACCAAACGAAGGGTACAGGGTCACTGGAAACACCATATATTTT. This codes for CASSPNEGYRVTGNTIYF. V usage is TRBV18 and J usage is TRBJ1-3; D may be TRBD1 (6 bases). CDR1 is KGHSH, CDR2 LQKENI, per germline. This CDR3 contains 18 residues. V lost 2 bases to trimming and J lost 2 bases, with 19 bases between them.

The CDR3 DNA reads as TGTGCCAGCAGTACTCCGGGACTCCCAGAGGCTAATGAGCAGTTCTTC. This sequence encodes CASSTPGLPEANEQFF. The chain recombines TRBV28 with TRBJ2-1; D may be TRBD2 (6 bases). The CDR3 contains 16 residues. V was clipped by 5 bases and J by 7 bases, with 21 bases between them. Germline CDR1 reads MDHEN; CDR2 reads SYDVKM.

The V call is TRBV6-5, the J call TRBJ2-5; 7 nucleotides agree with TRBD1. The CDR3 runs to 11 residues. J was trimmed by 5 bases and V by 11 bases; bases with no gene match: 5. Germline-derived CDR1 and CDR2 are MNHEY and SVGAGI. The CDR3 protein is CAFQGEETQYF. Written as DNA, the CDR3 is TGTGCCTTCCAGGGGGAGGAGACCCAGTACTTC.

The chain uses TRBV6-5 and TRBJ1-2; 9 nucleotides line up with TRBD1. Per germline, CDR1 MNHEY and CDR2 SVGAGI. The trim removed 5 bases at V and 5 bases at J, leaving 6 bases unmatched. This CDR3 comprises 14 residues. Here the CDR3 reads CASSRIGQGYGYTF. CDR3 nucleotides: TGTGCCAGCAGTCGGATCGGACAGGGGTATGGCTACACCTTC.

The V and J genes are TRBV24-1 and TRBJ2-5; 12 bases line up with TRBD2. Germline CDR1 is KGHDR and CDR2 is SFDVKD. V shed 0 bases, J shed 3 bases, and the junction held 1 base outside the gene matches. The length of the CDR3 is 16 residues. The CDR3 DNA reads TGTGCCACCAGTGATTTGAGGACTAGCGGGAAAGAGACCCAGTACTTC. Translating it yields CATSDLRTSGKETQYF.

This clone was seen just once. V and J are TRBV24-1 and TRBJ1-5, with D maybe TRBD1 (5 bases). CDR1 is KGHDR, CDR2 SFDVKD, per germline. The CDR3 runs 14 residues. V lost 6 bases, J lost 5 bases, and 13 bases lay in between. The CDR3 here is CATSTREGDQPQHF. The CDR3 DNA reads TGTGCCACCAGTACCAGGGAAGGGGATCAGCCCCAGCATTTT.

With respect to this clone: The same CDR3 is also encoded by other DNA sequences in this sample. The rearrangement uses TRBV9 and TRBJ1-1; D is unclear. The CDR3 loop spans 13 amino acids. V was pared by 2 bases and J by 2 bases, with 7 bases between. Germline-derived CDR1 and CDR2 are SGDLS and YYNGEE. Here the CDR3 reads CASSVAVNTEAFF. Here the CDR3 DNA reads TGTGCCAGCAGCGTGGCGGTAAACACTGAAGCTTTCTTT.

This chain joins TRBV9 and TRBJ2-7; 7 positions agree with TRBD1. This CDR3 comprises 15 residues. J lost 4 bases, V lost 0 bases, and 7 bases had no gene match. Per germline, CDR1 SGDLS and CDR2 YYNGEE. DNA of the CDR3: TGTGCCAGCAGCGTAGCGCCAGGGACAGAATACGAGCAGTACTTC. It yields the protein CASSVAPGTEYEQYF.

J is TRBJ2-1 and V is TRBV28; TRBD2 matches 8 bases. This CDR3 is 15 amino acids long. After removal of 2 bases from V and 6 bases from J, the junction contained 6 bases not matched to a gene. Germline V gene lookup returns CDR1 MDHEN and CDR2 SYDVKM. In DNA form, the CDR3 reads TGTGCCAGCAGTTTACCCGGGAGGGCGAGCAATGAGCAGTTCTTC. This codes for CASSLPGRASNEQFF.

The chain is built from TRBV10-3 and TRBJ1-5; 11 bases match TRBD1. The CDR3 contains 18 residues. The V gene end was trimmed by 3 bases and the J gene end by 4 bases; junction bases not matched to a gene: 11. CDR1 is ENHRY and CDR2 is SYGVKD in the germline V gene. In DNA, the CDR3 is TGTGCCATCAGTGAAGGCGGTGGGGGGACAGGGGGGAATCAGCCCCAGCATTTT. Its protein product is CAISEGGGGTGGNQPQHF.

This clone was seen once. The CDR3 DNA reads TGTGCCAGCAGCTTGGGACAGCCACCCGGGGGTACGCAGTATTTT. Its translation: CASSLGQPPGGTQYF. V is TRBV5-4 and J is TRBJ2-3, with D perhaps matching TRBD2 (6 bases). V was trimmed by 0 bases and J by 8 bases, leaving 16 bases between them. The CDR3 contains 15 residues. The germline CDR1 and CDR2 sequences are SGHNT and YYREEE (reference sequence).

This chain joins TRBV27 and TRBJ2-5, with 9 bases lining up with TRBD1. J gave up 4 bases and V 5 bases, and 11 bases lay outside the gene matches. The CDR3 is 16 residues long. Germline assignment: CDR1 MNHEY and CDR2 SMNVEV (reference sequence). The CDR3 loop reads CASSQQQGARSETQYF. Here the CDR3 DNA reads TGTGCCAGCAGTCAGCAACAGGGGGCGCGCTCAGAGACCCAGTACTTC.

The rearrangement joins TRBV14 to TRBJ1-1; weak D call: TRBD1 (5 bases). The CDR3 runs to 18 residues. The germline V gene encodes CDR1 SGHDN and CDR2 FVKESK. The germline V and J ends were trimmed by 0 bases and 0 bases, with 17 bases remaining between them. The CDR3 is CASSQEGRGIGMNTEAFF. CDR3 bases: TGTGCCAGCAGCCAAGAGGGGCGGGGGATCGGGATGAACACTGAAGCTTTCTTT.

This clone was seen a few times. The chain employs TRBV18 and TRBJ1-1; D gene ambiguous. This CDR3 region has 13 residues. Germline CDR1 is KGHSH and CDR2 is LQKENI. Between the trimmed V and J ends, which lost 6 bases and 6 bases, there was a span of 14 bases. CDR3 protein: CASSSRDNAEAFF. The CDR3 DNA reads TGTGCCAGCTCTTCGAGGGATAACGCTGAAGCTTTCTTT.

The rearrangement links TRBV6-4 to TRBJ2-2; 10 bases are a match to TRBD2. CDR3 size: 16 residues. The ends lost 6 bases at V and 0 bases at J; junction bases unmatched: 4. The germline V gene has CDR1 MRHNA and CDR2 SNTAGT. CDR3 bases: TGTGCCAGCAGCCTGACTAGCGGGTCGAACACCGGGGAGCTGTTTTTT. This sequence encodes CASSLTSGSNTGELFF.

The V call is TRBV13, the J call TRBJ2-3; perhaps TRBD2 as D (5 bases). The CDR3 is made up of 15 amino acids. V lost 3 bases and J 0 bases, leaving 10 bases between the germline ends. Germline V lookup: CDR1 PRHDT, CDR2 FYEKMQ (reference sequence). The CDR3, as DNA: TGTGCCAGCAGCTTTAGGACTTCTAGCACAGATACGCAGTATTTT. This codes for CASSFRTSSTDTQYF.

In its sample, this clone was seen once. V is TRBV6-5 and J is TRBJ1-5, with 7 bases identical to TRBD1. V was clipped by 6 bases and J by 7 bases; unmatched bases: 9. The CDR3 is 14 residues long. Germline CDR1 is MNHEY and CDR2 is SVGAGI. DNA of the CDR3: TGTGCCAGCAGGCCTACAGGGGTGAGGCAGCCCCAGCATTTT. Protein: CASRPTGVRQPQHF.